Listed below are T cell receptor beta chains from one sample, sequenced in a study of cytomegalovirus exposure and HLA in healthy donors. The table came from immunoSEQ multiplex PCR; TCRdb's copy has only in-frame clones and leaves some out. Of 110,000 to 150,000 clones in the sample, around 72% were seen once. Sequencing was performed on PBMCs. Every receptor here comes from a man aged 40-50 years in good health and CMV-seronegative. The CDR3 runs from the conserved cysteine through the conserved F or W. The order of the fields is V gene, J gene, D gene, clone size, CDR3 DNA, CDR3 protein. A D gene is named only where the DNA matches it firmly. Clone size appears in some rows only: once, few, many, or a class for an expanded clone.

v_gene: TRBV4-2
j_gene: TRBJ2-2
d_gene: -
abundance: -
CDR3nt: TGTGCCAGCAGCCGGCTGAAGGGGCCCCCCGGGGAGCTGTTTTTT
CDR3aa: CASSRLKGPPGELFF

v_gene: TRBV6-5
j_gene: TRBJ2-7
d_gene: TRBD2
abundance: few
CDR3nt: TGTGCCAGCAGTTACGGCGGCGGGGGGGGATACGAGCAGTACTTC
CDR3aa: CASSYGGGGGYEQYF

v_gene: TRBV28
j_gene: TRBJ2-2
d_gene: TRBD2
abundance: few
CDR3nt: TGTGCCAGCAGTTTGCGGGGGTTGGGTTTCGGGGAGCTGTTTTTT
CDR3aa: CASSLRGLGFGELFF

v_gene: TRBV6-5
j_gene: TRBJ2-5
d_gene: TRBD2
abundance: -
CDR3nt: TGTGCCAGCAGTCGGTCTCGGGGGGACCAGTACTTC
CDR3aa: CASSRSRGDQYF

v_gene: TRBV5-8
j_gene: TRBJ1-4
d_gene: -
abundance: -
CDR3nt: TGTGCCAGCAGCTATCCAGGGTCAACTAATGAAAAACTGTTTTTT
CDR3aa: CASSYPGSTNEKLFF

v_gene: TRBV4-1
j_gene: TRBJ2-5
d_gene: -
abundance: -
CDR3nt: TGCGCCAGCAGCCAAGATCAAAGCTGGCAAGAGACCCAGTACTTC
CDR3aa: CASSQDQSWQETQYF

v_gene: TRBV5-1
j_gene: TRBJ2-5
d_gene: -
abundance: few
CDR3nt: TGCGCCAGCAGCTTGCAGGGGTTGGGAGAGACCCAGTACTTC
CDR3aa: CASSLQGLGETQYF

v_gene: TRBV9
j_gene: TRBJ2-5
d_gene: -
abundance: -
CDR3nt: TGTGCCAGCAGCGTAGGTCCCGCAATAGATGAGACCCAGTACTTC
CDR3aa: CASSVGPAIDETQYF

v_gene: TRBV5-1
j_gene: TRBJ2-3
d_gene: -
abundance: -
CDR3nt: TGCGCCAGCAGCTTGGGAGGGAACACAGATACGCAGTATTTT
CDR3aa: CASSLGGNTDTQYF

v_gene: TRBV28
j_gene: TRBJ1-1
d_gene: -
abundance: -
CDR3nt: TGTGCCAGCAGTTTTAGTAGGGGGTGGAACACTGAAGCTTTCTTT
CDR3aa: CASSFSRGWNTEAFF

v_gene: TRBV6-1
j_gene: TRBJ2-5
d_gene: -
abundance: -
CDR3nt: TGTGCCAGCAGTGACGGACTGCAGACCCAGTACTTC
CDR3aa: CASSDGLQTQYF

v_gene: TRBV6-1
j_gene: TRBJ1-2
d_gene: TRBD1
abundance: -
CDR3nt: TGTGCCAGCAGTGACCTCCGGACAGGGGGATCCTATGGCTACACCTTC
CDR3aa: CASSDLRTGGSYGYTF

v_gene: TRBV5-1
j_gene: TRBJ2-1
d_gene: -
abundance: -
CDR3nt: TGCGCCAGCAGCTTGGTCCTAGCAAGTGAGCAGTTCTTC
CDR3aa: CASSLVLASEQFF

v_gene: TRBV11-2
j_gene: TRBJ2-3
d_gene: TRBD2
abundance: -
CDR3nt: TGTGCCAGCAGCCTAAGTACGGGACTAGGTATCACAGATACGCAGTATTTT
CDR3aa: CASSLSTGLGITDTQYF

v_gene: TRBV7-9
j_gene: TRBJ2-1
d_gene: TRBD2
abundance: few
CDR3nt: TGTGCCAGCAGCCTCGGGGGGTCTGAGCAGTTCTTC
CDR3aa: CASSLGGSEQFF

v_gene: TRBV19
j_gene: TRBJ2-7
d_gene: -
abundance: -
CDR3nt: TGTGCCAGTAGTGCCAGCCGGACAGTTCCCTACGAGCAGTACTTC
CDR3aa: CASSASRTVPYEQYF

v_gene: TRBV13
j_gene: TRBJ1-3
d_gene: -
abundance: -
CDR3nt: TGTGCCAGCAGCAAGGGGATGCCTGGAAACACCATATATTTT
CDR3aa: CASSKGMPGNTIYF

v_gene: TRBV4-2
j_gene: TRBJ2-7
d_gene: -
abundance: -
CDR3nt: TGTGCCAGCAGCCAAGCCCCACAGCTTTACGAGCAGTACTTC
CDR3aa: CASSQAPQLYEQYF

v_gene: TRBV28
j_gene: TRBJ1-1
d_gene: TRBD1
abundance: -
CDR3nt: TGTGCCAGCAGTTCCTGGACAGGGGGCGCAGATACTGAAGCTTTCTTT
CDR3aa: CASSSWTGGADTEAFF

v_gene: TRBV28
j_gene: TRBJ2-7
d_gene: -
abundance: -
CDR3nt: TGTGCCAGCAGCCCGAAACTAGACGGGGGTTACGAGCAGTACTTC
CDR3aa: CASSPKLDGGYEQYF

v_gene: TRBV14
j_gene: TRBJ2-1
d_gene: TRBD2
abundance: -
CDR3nt: TGTGCCAGCAGCCAAGCCCTAGCGGCACTCTACAATGAGCAGTTCTTC
CDR3aa: CASSQALAALYNEQFF

v_gene: TRBV19
j_gene: TRBJ2-7
d_gene: TRBD1
abundance: -
CDR3nt: TGTGCCAGTAGTATAGCCGGGACAGGGACCTACGAGCAGTACTTC
CDR3aa: CASSIAGTGTYEQYF

v_gene: TRBV6-5
j_gene: TRBJ2-2
d_gene: -
abundance: -
CDR3nt: TGTGCCAGCAGTTACACCGACGGGGGTACCGGGGAGCTGTTTTTT
CDR3aa: CASSYTDGGTGELFF

v_gene: TRBV27
j_gene: TRBJ2-1
d_gene: -
abundance: -
CDR3nt: TGTGCCAGCAGTCGTTCCTCGCGCTCCTACAATGAGCAGTTCTTC
CDR3aa: CASSRSSRSYNEQFF

v_gene: TRBV2
j_gene: TRBJ2-4
d_gene: -
abundance: -
CDR3nt: TGTGCCAGCAATGTGGGGGCAGATCAAAACATTCAGTACTTC
CDR3aa: CASNVGADQNIQYF

v_gene: TRBV5-6
j_gene: TRBJ1-1
d_gene: TRBD1
abundance: -
CDR3nt: TGTGCCAGCGACTACAGGGGGAACACTGAAGCTTTCTTT
CDR3aa: CASDYRGNTEAFF

v_gene: TRBV19
j_gene: TRBJ1-2
d_gene: -
abundance: -
CDR3nt: TGTGCCAGTAGTATGGGGGCAGGGCTTGACGACACCTTC
CDR3aa: CASSMGAGLDDTF

v_gene: TRBV2
j_gene: TRBJ1-6
d_gene: TRBD1
abundance: -
CDR3nt: TGTGCCAGCAACTCTGGGACAGGGCATTCACCCCTCCACTTT
CDR3aa: CASNSGTGHSPLHF

v_gene: TRBV10-2
j_gene: TRBJ1-4
d_gene: -
abundance: once
CDR3nt: TGCGCCAGCAGTGAGACAGGGTACGCAACTAATGAAAAACTGTTTTTT
CDR3aa: CASSETGYATNEKLFF

v_gene: TRBV7-2
j_gene: TRBJ2-3
d_gene: TRBD2
abundance: once
CDR3nt: TGTGCCAGCAGCTTAGACGGGAGGTTTGAGGATACGCAGTATTTT
CDR3aa: CASSLDGRFEDTQYF

v_gene: TRBV7-9
j_gene: TRBJ1-2
d_gene: TRBD1
abundance: -
CDR3nt: TGTGCCAGCAGCTTGAGTGCCCAGGGGGTTTGTACCTTC
CDR3aa: CASSLSAQGVCTF

v_gene: TRBV29-1
j_gene: TRBJ1-2
d_gene: TRBD1
abundance: -
CDR3nt: TGCAGCGCCGGACAGGGGGAGCATGGCTACACCTTC
CDR3aa: CSAGQGEHGYTF

v_gene: TRBV19
j_gene: TRBJ1-3
d_gene: -
abundance: -
CDR3nt: TGTGCCAGTAGTATAGAATCGGGAAACACCATATATTTT
CDR3aa: CASSIESGNTIYF

v_gene: TRBV15
j_gene: TRBJ2-7
d_gene: -
abundance: -
CDR3nt: TGTGCCACCAGCAGAGGGGACTTCTCCTACGAGCAGTACTTC
CDR3aa: CATSRGDFSYEQYF

v_gene: TRBV5-1
j_gene: TRBJ1-2
d_gene: TRBD1
abundance: once
CDR3nt: TGCGCCAGCAGCCCTACAGGGGGGAACTATGGCTACACCTTC
CDR3aa: CASSPTGGNYGYTF

v_gene: TRBV27
j_gene: TRBJ2-1
d_gene: -
abundance: few
CDR3nt: TGTGCCAGCAGTTTATTGGAGAGCTCCTACAATGAGCAGTTCTTC
CDR3aa: CASSLLESSYNEQFF

v_gene: TRBV28
j_gene: TRBJ2-1
d_gene: TRBD2
abundance: few
CDR3nt: TGTGCCAGCATCGCCGGCGGGCTAGCGGACAATGAGCAGTTCTTC
CDR3aa: CASIAGGLADNEQFF

v_gene: TRBV11-2
j_gene: TRBJ1-4
d_gene: -
abundance: -
CDR3nt: TGTGCCAGCAGCATCCAGGGGACCCTTAATGAAAAACTGTTTTTT
CDR3aa: CASSIQGTLNEKLFF

v_gene: TRBV5-1
j_gene: TRBJ2-7
d_gene: -
abundance: few
CDR3nt: TGCGCCAGCAGCAAGGACAGCTACGAGCAGTACTTC
CDR3aa: CASSKDSYEQYF

v_gene: TRBV7-2
j_gene: TRBJ2-1
d_gene: TRBD1
abundance: few
CDR3nt: TGTGCCAGCAGCTCACCGGGACAGATATACAATGAGCAGTTCTTC
CDR3aa: CASSSPGQIYNEQFF

v_gene: TRBV10-1
j_gene: TRBJ1-1
d_gene: -
abundance: -
CDR3nt: TGCGCCAGCAGTGGAACGCGTGGCACTGAAGCTTTCTTT
CDR3aa: CASSGTRGTEAFF

v_gene: TRBV7-8
j_gene: TRBJ2-1
d_gene: -
abundance: -
CDR3nt: TGTGCCAGCAGCTTATGGGAGGATGGCTACAATGAGCAGTTCTTC
CDR3aa: CASSLWEDGYNEQFF

v_gene: TRBV30
j_gene: TRBJ2-3
d_gene: TRBD2
abundance: -
CDR3nt: TGTGCCTGGGGGACTACCGGCACAGATACGCAGTATTTT
CDR3aa: CAWGTTGTDTQYF

v_gene: TRBV2
j_gene: TRBJ1-1
d_gene: -
abundance: -
CDR3nt: TGTGCCAGCAGGACCGACAGACACACTGAAGCTTTCTTT
CDR3aa: CASRTDRHTEAFF

v_gene: TRBV29-1
j_gene: TRBJ2-1
d_gene: TRBD2
abundance: once
CDR3nt: TGCAGCGTTGAAGATGGCCTGGGGACTAGCTCCTACAATGAGCAGTTCTTC
CDR3aa: CSVEDGLGTSSYNEQFF

v_gene: TRBV6-5
j_gene: TRBJ1-2
d_gene: -
abundance: -
CDR3nt: TGTGCCAGCAGCCGCCCCATTTCCGGGTCCGGCTACACCTTC
CDR3aa: CASSRPISGSGYTF

v_gene: TRBV6-6
j_gene: TRBJ2-1
d_gene: TRBD1
abundance: -
CDR3nt: TGTGCCAGCAGGAGGACAGGGGGCAATGAGCAGTTCTTC
CDR3aa: CASRRTGGNEQFF

v_gene: TRBV30
j_gene: TRBJ2-7
d_gene: TRBD2
abundance: few
CDR3nt: TGTGCCTGGAGGGGACTAGCGGGAGTCCACGAGCAGTACTTC
CDR3aa: CAWRGLAGVHEQYF

v_gene: TRBV7-3
j_gene: TRBJ1-2
d_gene: -
abundance: -
CDR3nt: TGTGCCAGCAGCTTAAACGGGGTGGGCAACTATGGCTACACCTTC
CDR3aa: CASSLNGVGNYGYTF

v_gene: TRBV5-8
j_gene: TRBJ2-1
d_gene: TRBD2
abundance: -
CDR3nt: TGTGCCAGCACCCGGTTTTGGGCGGGGGGGCTGGACAATGAGCAGTTCTTC
CDR3aa: CASTRFWAGGLDNEQFF